The 8 T cell receptor beta chains presented below share a single source sample, sequenced in a study of cytomegalovirus exposure and HLA in healthy donors. Primers included in the PCR were 60 Vbeta and 13 Jbeta primers. Sequenced by immunoSEQ multiplex PCR; TCRdb stores in-frame clones only, minus some. The table includes about 59,000 clones, around 83% detected once. Sequences were obtained from PBMCs. These receptors all stem from a human donor in good health.

The rearrangement uses TRBV5-8 and TRBJ2-3; the D gene is possibly TRBD2 (5 bases). Trimming stripped 0 bases from V and 2 bases from J, with 10 bases between. This CDR3 is built from 15 residues. CDR1 and CDR2 (germline): SGHTS, YDEGEE. The CDR3 loop is CASSLGAAATDTQYF. CDR3 sequence (DNA): TGTGCCAGCAGCTTGGGGGCAGCGGCCACAGATACGCAGTATTTT.

As regards this clone: The junction and the germline gene differ at one end; a read error may be behind it. V gene TRBV7-9 combines with J gene TRBJ1-5, with D unresolved. Germline lookup yields CDR1 SEHNR and CDR2 FQNEAQ (reference sequence). The CDR3 is made up of 13 amino acids. The CDR3 DNA reads as TGTTCCAGCAGCTTATCTCCAGATCAGCCCCAGCATTTT. Translation: CSSSLSPDQPQHF.

Written as DNA, the CDR3 is TGCGCCAGCAGCATGGACTTATTTAGCACAGATACGCAGTATTTT. This codes for CASSMDLFSTDTQYF. The chain employs TRBV4-3 and TRBJ2-3; TRBD2 might be the D (5 bases). Per germline, CDR1 LGHNA and CDR2 YSLEER. This CDR3 comprises 15 residues. The ends were cut back, 5 bases at V and 0 bases at J, with 12 bases in the middle.

The chain joins TRBV19 to TRBJ1-6, with 9 nucleotides matching TRBD1. CDR1 LNHDA and CDR2 SQIVND come from the germline V gene (reference sequence). The junction had 1 base not matched to a gene; V was cut back by 3 bases and J by 7 bases. The length of the CDR3 is 14 residues. Written as DNA, the CDR3 is TGTGCCAGTAGTATCGGGACAGGGAATTCACCCCTCCACTTT. Translated, it gives CASSIGTGNSPLHF.

The genes are TRBV15 and TRBJ2-3; possibly TRBD2 for D (5 bases). CDR3 length equals 16 residues. The V end was cut by 3 bases, the J end by 0 bases, with 13 bases between. Germline V gene data show CDR1 as LNHNV and CDR2 as YYDKDF (reference sequence). Written as DNA, the CDR3 is TGTGCCACCAGCAGCCGTCTTAGCGCGAGCACAGATACGCAGTATTTT. It translates to CATSSRLSASTDTQYF. The full variable domain, its missing parts supplied by reference TRBV15 and TRBJ2-3, is DAMVIQNPRYQVTQFGKPVTLSCSQTLNHNVMYWYQQKSSQAPKLLFHYYDKDFNNEADTPDNFQSRRPNTSFCFLDIRSPGLGDTAMYLCATSSRLSASTDTQYFGPGTRLTVL.

On this clone: The same CDR3 is also encoded by other DNA sequences in this sample. The V call is TRBV5-1, the J call TRBJ1-2, with TRBD1 matching 8 bases. Germline V gene sequence: CDR1 SGHRS, CDR2 YFSETQ. There are 16 residues in the CDR3. The V gene end was trimmed by 3 bases and the J gene end by 8 bases; junction bases not matched to a gene: 15. CDR3 DNA sequence: TGCGCCAGCAGCTCGGATGGGTCAGGGGGCAGGTACGGCTACACCTTC. As protein: CASSSDGSGGRYGYTF.

The chain couples TRBV30 to TRBJ1-5; 7 nucleotides align to TRBD1. Germline V gene data show CDR1 as GTSNPN and CDR2 as SVGIG (reference sequence). This CDR3 comprises 16 residues. Unmatched junction bases numbered 8, after V lost 0 bases and J lost 3 bases. The CDR3 DNA is TGTGCCTGGAGTGTACAGGGGCTAACTATCAATCAGCCCCAGCATTTT. Protein sequence: CAWSVQGLTINQPQHF.

This clone was detected once. The V call is TRBV19, the J call TRBJ1-2, with D maybe TRBD1 (5 bases). Trimming took 5 bases from V and 5 from J, leaving 18 bases between them. The germline V gene has CDR1 LNHDA and CDR2 SQIVND (reference sequence). The CDR3 loop spans 15 amino acids. The CDR3 DNA is TGTGCCAGTAGTCCCGCGGCGGGGGGGTTGTATGGCTACACCTTC. It encodes CASSPAAGGLYGYTF.